Below, one TCR beta chain is given with its context. The antigen is unknown. Sample-barcoded 5' priming and a J-beta primer mix drove a second PCR of about 7 to 12 cycles. Using its own MiXCR run on the 5' RACE reads, TCRdb lists one record per CDR3 protein. The repertoire holds about 680,000 distinct CDR3 sequences, around 49% seen once, with about a third in the top ten. This entry belongs to a study of blood T cells in healthy people across ages. Study context: The capture of about one barcoded beta molecule per two T cells was achieved by template switching.

Whole-study results and caveats: Diversity estimated from one million T cells was considered an underestimate.

Trimming pared 1 base from V and 4 bases from J, leaving 14 bases between. From germline, CDR1 is DFQATT and CDR2 SNEGSKA (reference sequence). The CDR3 loop spans 15 amino acids. Per sample, extraction of total RNA gave at least 5.5 micrograms in every case. V gene TRBV20-1 combines with J gene TRBJ2-1; weak D call: TRBD1 (5 bases). The sequence was obtained from a woman aged 55-70 years in good health. The sequenced sample consisted of blood. CDR3 nucleotide sequence: TGCAGTGCTAGAGTGGGGCGGTCGGTTTACAATGAGCAGTTCTTC. Translating it yields CSARVGRSVYNEQFF.